This T cell receptor beta chain was captured by sequencing in a study of blood T cell repertoires in COVID-19. TCRdb's copy holds only in-frame clones and misses some; the assay was immunoSEQ multiplex PCR. Of around 160,000 clones listed, approximately 81% are singletons. This CDR3 comprises 16 residues. Trimming left V 4 bases short and J 8 bases short, with 23 bases between. Germline values: CDR1 SGHVS, CDR2 FQNEAQ. This sequence originates from a human donor in a cohort sampled during active COVID-19. The gene calls are TRBV7-8 and TRBJ1-2; a weak D match, TRBD1 (5 bases). Sequenced: peripheral blood. The DNA of the CDR3 is TGTGCCAGCAGCTCTCTTAGTGGACATCTCAGAGGAGGCTACACCTTC. Translated, it gives CASSSLSGHLRGGYTF.